This T cell receptor beta chain was sequenced in a study of blood T cells in healthy people across ages. The CDR3 covers 16 residues. Looked up from germline, CDR1 is MDHEN and CDR2 is SYDVKM. The V and J ends lost 1 base and 2 bases respectively, with 14 bases between them. A second PCR, run for roughly 7 to 12 cycles, used a sample-barcoded 5' primer plus a J-beta primer mix. A 12-random-nucleotide template-switch adaptor tagged each cDNA molecule. MiXCR was run by TCRdb on the 5' RACE reads, yielding one entry per CDR3 protein. The sample lists about 680,000 distinct CDR3 sequences; around 48% were seen once.

This sequence was found in a woman in her sixties or seventies in good health. The chain employs TRBV28 and TRBJ2-5, with D hard to call. Sequenced material: blood. CDR3 loop: CASSLYGGAAQETQYF. The CDR3 DNA reads as TGTGCCAGCAGTTTATATGGCGGAGCAGCTCAAGAGACCCAGTACTTC.